Sequencing of this TCR beta chain was carried out in a study of vaccination and CD4 T cells after COVID-19. Concerning this clonotype: Antigen: not known.

This CDR3 is 13 amino acids long. Per the germline V gene, CDR1 is SNHLY and CDR2 is FYNNEI. V shed 8 bases and J shed 0 bases, with 10 bases lying between them. Oncomine TCR Beta short-read sequencing was applied to DNA from cultured CD4+ T cells. TCRdb re-called the PCR reads with MiXCR, one entry per CDR3 protein. In the table there are over 5,500 distinct CDR3 sequences, less than 55% of which are singletons. The sample's treatment: roughly 10-day PBMC culture with coronavirus spike peptide pools or control peptides (ViraFEST assay). Gathering of the CD4+ T cells, from the unexposed donor, took place before the COVID-19 pandemic (2011-2018).

Sequencing was performed on CD4+ T cells from blood, cultured in vitro. This TCR was recovered from a human donor in good health. The gene calls are TRBV2 and TRBJ1-1; D gene ambiguous. The CDR3 is CASGEILNTEAFF. CDR3 DNA: TGTGCCAGCGGAGAGATTTTGAACACTGAAGCTTTCTTT.